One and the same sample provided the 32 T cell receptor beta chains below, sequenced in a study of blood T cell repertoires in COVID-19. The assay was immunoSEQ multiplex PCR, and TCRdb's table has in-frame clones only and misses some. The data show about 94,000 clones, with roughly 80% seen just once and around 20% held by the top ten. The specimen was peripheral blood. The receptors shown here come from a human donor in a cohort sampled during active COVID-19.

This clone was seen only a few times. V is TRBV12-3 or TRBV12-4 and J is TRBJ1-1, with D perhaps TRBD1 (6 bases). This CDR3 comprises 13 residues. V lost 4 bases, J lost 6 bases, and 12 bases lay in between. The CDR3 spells CASSSRGGAEAFF. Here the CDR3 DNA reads TGTGCCAGCAGTTCGAGAGGGGGTGCTGAAGCTTTCTTT.

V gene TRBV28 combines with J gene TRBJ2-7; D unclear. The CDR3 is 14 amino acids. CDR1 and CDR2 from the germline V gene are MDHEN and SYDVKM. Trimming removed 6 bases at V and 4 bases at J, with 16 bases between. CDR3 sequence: CASSPRVTIYEQYF. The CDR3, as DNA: TGTGCCAGCAGCCCCCGGGTCACAATTTACGAGCAGTACTTC.

CDR3 nucleotide sequence: TGTGCCAGCAGAAGGGGCGGGAGCTCCTACGAGCAGTACTTC. Its translation: CASRRGGSSYEQYF. The rearrangement uses TRBV7-2 and TRBJ2-7; 7 positions match TRBD2. CDR3 length: 14 residues. Looked up from germline, CDR1 is SGHTA and CDR2 is FQGNSA. V was clipped by 6 bases and J by 0 bases; unmatched bases: 5.

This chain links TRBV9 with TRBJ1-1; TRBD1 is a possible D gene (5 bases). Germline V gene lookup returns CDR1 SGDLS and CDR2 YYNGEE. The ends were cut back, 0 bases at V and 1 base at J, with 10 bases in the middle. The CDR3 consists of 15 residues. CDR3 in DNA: TGTGCCAGCAGCGTAGGCTGGGGGGGGAACACTGAAGCTTTCTTT. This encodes CASSVGWGGNTEAFF.

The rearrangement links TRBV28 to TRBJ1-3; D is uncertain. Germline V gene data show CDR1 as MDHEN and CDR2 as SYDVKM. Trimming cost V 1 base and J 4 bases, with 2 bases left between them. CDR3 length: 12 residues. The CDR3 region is CASSLSGNTIYF. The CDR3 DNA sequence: TGTGCCAGCAGTTTATCGGGAAACACCATATATTTT.

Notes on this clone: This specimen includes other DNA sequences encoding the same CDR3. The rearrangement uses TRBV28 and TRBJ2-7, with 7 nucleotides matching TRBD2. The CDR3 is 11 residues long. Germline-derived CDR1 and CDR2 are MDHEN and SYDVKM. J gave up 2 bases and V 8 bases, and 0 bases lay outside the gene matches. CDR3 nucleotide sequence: TGTGCCAGCGGGGGGGCCTACGAGCAGTACTTC. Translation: CASGGAYEQYF.

The CDR3 loop reads CAWSVRNTIYF. The CDR3 region has the DNA TGTGCCTGGAGTGTACGGAACACCATATATTTT. The chain combines TRBV30 with TRBJ1-3, with no clear D. CDR3 length equals 11 residues. V gave up 0 bases and J gave up 7 bases, with 4 bases separating them. The germline gives CDR1 GTSNPN, CDR2 SVGIG (reference sequence).

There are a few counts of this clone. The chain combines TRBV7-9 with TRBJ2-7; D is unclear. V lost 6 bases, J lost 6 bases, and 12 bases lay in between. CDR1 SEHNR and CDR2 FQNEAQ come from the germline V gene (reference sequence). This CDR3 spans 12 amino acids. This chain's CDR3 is CASRAEASEQYF. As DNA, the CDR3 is TGTGCCAGCAGGGCAGAAGCGAGCGAGCAGTACTTC.

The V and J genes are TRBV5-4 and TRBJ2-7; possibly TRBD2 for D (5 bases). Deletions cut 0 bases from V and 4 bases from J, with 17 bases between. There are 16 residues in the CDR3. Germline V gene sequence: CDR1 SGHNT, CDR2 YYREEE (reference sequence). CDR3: CASSLVSSGIGYEQYF. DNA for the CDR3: TGTGCCAGCAGCTTGGTATCTTCGGGAATTGGGTACGAGCAGTACTTC.

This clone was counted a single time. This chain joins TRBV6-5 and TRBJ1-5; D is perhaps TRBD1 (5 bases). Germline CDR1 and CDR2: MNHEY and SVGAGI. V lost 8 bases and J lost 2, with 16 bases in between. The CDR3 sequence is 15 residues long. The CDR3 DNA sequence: TGTGCCAGCCGCCATGGGGGGGATGGCAATCAGCCCCAGCATTTT. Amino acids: CASRHGGDGNQPQHF.

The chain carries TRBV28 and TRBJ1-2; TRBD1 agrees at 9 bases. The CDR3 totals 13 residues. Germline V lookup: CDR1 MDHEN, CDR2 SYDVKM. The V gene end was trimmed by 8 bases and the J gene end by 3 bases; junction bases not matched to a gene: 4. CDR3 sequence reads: CASQDRGDYGYTF. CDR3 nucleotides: TGTGCCAGCCAGGACAGGGGAGACTATGGCTACACCTTC.

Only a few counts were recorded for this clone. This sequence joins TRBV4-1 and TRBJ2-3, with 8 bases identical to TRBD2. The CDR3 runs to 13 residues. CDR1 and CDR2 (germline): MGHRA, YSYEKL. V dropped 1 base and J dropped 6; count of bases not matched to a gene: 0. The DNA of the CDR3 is TGCGCCAGCAGCCAAGGGACTAGCGATACGCAGTATTTT. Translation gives CASSQGTSDTQYF.

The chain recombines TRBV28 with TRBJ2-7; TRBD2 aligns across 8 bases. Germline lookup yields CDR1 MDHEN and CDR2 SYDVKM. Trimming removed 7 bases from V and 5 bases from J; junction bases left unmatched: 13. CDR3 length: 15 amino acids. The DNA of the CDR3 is TGTGCCAGCACCCTCAAAGCGGGAGTAACCCACGAGCAGTACTTC. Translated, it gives CASTLKAGVTHEQYF.

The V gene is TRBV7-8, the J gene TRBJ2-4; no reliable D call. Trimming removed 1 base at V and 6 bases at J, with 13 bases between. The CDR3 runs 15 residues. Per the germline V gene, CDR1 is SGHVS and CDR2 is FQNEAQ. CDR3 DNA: TGTGCCAGCAGCTTAGAGCGCTCCTGGAGAAACATTCAGTACTTC. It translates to CASSLERSWRNIQYF.

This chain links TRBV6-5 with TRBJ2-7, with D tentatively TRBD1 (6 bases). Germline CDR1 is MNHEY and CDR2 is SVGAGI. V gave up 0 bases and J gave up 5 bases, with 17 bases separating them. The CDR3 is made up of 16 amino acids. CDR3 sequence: CASSYSNQYRAHEQYF. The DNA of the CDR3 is TGTGCCAGCAGTTACTCGAATCAGTACAGGGCCCACGAGCAGTACTTC.

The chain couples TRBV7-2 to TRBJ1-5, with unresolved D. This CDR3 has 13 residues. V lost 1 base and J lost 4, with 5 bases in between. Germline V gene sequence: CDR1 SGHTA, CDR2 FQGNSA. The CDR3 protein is CASSLGANQPQHF. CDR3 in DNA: TGTGCCAGCAGCTTAGGGGCAAATCAGCCCCAGCATTTT.

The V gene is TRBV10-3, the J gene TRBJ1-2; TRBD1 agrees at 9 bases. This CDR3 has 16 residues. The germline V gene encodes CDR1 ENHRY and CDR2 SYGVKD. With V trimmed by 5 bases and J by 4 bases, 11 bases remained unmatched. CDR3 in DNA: TGTGCCATCAGTAAACAGGGGGCCCAGTTACCCTATGGCTACACCTTC. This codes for CAISKQGAQLPYGYTF.

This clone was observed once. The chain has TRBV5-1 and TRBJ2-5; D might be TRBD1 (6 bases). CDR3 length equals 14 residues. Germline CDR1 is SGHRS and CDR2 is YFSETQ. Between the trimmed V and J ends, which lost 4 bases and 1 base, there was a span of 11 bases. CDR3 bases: TGCGCCAGCAGCACCAGGGGAATCCAAGAGACCCAGTACTTC. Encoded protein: CASSTRGIQETQYF. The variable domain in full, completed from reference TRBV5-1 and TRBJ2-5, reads KAGVTQTPRYLIKTRGQQVTLSCSPISGHRSVSWYQQTPGQGLQFLFEYFSETQRNKGNFPGRFSGRQFSNSRSEMNVSTLELGDSALYLCASSTRGIQETQYFGPGTRLLVL.

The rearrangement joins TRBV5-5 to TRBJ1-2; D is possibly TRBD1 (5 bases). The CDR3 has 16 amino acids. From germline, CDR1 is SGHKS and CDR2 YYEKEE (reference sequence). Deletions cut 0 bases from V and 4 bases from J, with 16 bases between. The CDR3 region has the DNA TGTGCCAGCAGCTTGGGACCCGGCCGGGGGGGCTATGGCTACACCTTC. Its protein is CASSLGPGRGGYGYTF.

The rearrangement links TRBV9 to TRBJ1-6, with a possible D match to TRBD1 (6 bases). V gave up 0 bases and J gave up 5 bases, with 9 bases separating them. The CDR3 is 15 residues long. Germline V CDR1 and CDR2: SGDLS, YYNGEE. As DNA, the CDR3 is TGTGCCAGCAGCGTAGCTGGGGACAATAATTCACCCCTCCACTTT. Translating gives CASSVAGDNNSPLHF.

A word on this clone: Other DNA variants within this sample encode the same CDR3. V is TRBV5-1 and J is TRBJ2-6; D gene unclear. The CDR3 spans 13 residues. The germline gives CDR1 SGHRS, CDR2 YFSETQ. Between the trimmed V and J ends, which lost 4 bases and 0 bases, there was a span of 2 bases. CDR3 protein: CASSLSGANVLTF. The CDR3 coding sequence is TGCGCCAGCAGCCTCTCTGGGGCCAACGTCCTGACTTTC.

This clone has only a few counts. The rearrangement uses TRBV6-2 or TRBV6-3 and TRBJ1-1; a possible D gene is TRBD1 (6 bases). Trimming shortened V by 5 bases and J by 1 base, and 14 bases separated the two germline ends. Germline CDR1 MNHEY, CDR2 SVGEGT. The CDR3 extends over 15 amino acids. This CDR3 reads CASSSSTGWNTEAFF. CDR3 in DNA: TGTGCCAGCAGTAGCTCGACAGGATGGAACACTGAAGCTTTCTTT.

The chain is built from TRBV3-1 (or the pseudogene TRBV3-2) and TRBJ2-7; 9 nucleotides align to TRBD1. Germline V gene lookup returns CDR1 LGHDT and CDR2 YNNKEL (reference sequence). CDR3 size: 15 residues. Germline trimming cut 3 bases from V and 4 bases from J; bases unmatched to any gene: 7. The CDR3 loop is CASSQETGGVYEQYF. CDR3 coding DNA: TGTGCCAGCAGCCAGGAGACAGGGGGTGTGTACGAGCAGTACTTC.

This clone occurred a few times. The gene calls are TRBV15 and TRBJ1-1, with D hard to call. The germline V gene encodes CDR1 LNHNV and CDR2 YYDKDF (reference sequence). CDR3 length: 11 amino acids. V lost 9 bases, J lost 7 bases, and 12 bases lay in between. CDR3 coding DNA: TGTGCCACTGCGTACGGTCTTGAAGCTTTCTTT. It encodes CATAYGLEAFF.

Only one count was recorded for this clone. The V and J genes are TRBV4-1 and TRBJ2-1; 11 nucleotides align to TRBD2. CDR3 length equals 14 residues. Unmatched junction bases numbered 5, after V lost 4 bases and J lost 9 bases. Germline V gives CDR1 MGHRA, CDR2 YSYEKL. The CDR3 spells CASSLGGLAGEQFF. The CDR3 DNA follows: TGCGCCAGCAGCCTCGGAGGACTAGCGGGTGAGCAGTTCTTC.

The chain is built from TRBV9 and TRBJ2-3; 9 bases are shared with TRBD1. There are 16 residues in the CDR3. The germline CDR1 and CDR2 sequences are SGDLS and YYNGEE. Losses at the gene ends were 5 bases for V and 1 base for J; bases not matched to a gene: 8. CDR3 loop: CASSGNRQGGTDTQYF. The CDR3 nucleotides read TGTGCCAGCAGTGGGAACAGACAGGGGGGCACAGATACGCAGTATTTT.

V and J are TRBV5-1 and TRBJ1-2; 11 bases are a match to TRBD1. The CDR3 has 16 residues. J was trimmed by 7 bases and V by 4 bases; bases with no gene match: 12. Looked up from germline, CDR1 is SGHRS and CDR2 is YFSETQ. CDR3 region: CASSTGTGGLKSGYTF. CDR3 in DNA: TGCGCCAGCAGCACCGGGACAGGGGGTCTAAAGAGTGGCTACACCTTC.

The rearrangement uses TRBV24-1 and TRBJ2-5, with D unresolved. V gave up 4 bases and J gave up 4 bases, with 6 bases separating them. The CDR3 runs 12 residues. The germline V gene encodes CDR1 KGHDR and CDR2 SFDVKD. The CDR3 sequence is CATSDLRETQYF. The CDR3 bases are TGTGCCACCAGTGACCTGAGAGAGACCCAGTACTTC.

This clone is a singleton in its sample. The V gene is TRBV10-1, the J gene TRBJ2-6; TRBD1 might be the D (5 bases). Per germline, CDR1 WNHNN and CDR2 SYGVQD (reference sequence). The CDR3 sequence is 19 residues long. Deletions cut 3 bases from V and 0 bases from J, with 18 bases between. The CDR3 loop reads CASSDWQLGPGSGANVLTF. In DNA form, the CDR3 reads TGCGCCAGCAGTGATTGGCAGCTGGGGCCCGGCTCTGGGGCCAACGTCCTGACTTTC.

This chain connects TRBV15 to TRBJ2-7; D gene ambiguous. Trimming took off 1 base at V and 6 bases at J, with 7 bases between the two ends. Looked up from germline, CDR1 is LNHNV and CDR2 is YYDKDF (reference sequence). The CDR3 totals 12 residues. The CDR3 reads CATSRAGGEQYF. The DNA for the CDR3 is TGTGCCACCAGCAGAGCTGGCGGCGAGCAGTACTTC.

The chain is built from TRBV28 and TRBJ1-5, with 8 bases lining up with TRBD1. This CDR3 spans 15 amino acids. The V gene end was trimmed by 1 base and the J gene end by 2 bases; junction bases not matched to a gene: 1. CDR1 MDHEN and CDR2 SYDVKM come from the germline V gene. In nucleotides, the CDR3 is TGTGCCAGCAGTTTATTGGGACAGGGCAATCAGCCCCAGCATTTT. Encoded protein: CASSLLGQGNQPQHF.

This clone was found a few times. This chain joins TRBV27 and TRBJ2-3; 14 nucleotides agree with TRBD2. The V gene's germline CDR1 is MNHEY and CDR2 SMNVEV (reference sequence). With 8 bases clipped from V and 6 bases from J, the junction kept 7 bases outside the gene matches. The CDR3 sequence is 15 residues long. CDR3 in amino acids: CASPRTSGRQDTQYF. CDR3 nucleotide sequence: TGTGCCAGCCCTCGGACTAGCGGGAGGCAGGATACGCAGTATTTT.